Following are 25 T cell receptor beta chains from one sample sequenced in a study of T cells in Graves' hyperthyroidism and ophthalmopathy. Amplified TCR beta CDR3 regions came from RNA transcripts. The HTBI primer set was used in a first-round RT-PCR of the TCR CDR3. TCRdb re-called the multiplex PCR reads through MiXCR, storing one row per CDR3 protein. This table has approximately 610,000 distinct CDR3 sequences, around 15% appearing once. The sequenced material came from blood. The receptor set was obtained from a woman aged 40-49 years with Graves' ophthalmopathy.

In its sample, this clonotype was seen a few times. The chain has TRBV9 and TRBJ2-1; 8 nucleotides line up with TRBD2. Per the germline V gene, CDR1 is SGDLS and CDR2 is YYNGEE. Trimming at V came to 3 bases and at J to 2 bases, leaving 10 bases not matched to a gene. The CDR3 runs to 17 residues. The CDR3 reads CASSGYMGAGAYNEQFF. CDR3 in DNA: TGTGCCAGCAGCGGCTACATGGGAGCGGGAGCCTACAATGAGCAGTTCTTC.

The J gene is TRBJ1-1, the V gene TRBV19; 8 bases agree with TRBD1. CDR1 and CDR2 (germline): LNHDA, SQIVND (reference sequence). The CDR3 runs 15 residues. The ends lost 3 bases at V and 8 bases at J; junction bases unmatched: 11. CDR3 bases: TGTGCCAGTAGTATCTCCGGGACAGGCATCTCCGAAGCTTTCTTT. Translated, it gives CASSISGTGISEAFF.

This clonotype showed up many times. The V call is TRBV20-1, the J call TRBJ1-1; D gene unclear. Germline-derived CDR1 and CDR2 are DFQATT and SNEGSKA (reference sequence). With 0 bases removed from V and 0 bases from J, the gap between germline ends came to 11 bases. CDR3 length equals 15 residues. CDR3 loop: CSARDGKGLNTEAFF. In DNA form, the CDR3 reads TGCAGTGCTAGAGACGGGAAAGGATTGAACACTGAAGCTTTCTTT.

This clonotype appeared many times. This chain links TRBV19 with TRBJ1-5; maybe TRBD1 (5 bases). CDR3 size: 17 residues. V gave up 3 bases and J gave up 0 bases, with 15 bases separating them. The germline V gene has CDR1 LNHDA and CDR2 SQIVND (reference sequence). The CDR3 is CASSMMTGQGSNQPQHF. Written as DNA, the CDR3 is TGTGCCAGTAGTATGATGACGGGGCAGGGTAGCAATCAGCCCCAGCATTTT.

This clonotype was found many times. This chain connects TRBV28 to TRBJ1-6; TRBD1 matches 7 bases. Germline CDR1 is MDHEN and CDR2 is SYDVKM. The junction had 8 bases not matched to a gene; V was cut back by 5 bases and J by 7 bases. CDR3 size: 15 residues. The CDR3 loop is CASSAPDRKNSPLHF. The CDR3 coding sequence is TGTGCCAGCAGTGCCCCGGACAGGAAAAATTCACCCCTCCACTTT.

This clonotype appeared a few times. The chain combines TRBV3-1 with TRBJ2-5, with 14 bases matching TRBD2. J gave up 5 bases and V 3 bases, and 5 bases lay outside the gene matches. Per the germline V gene, CDR1 is LGHDT and CDR2 is YNNKEL (reference sequence). CDR3 length equals 16 residues. CDR3 sequence: CASSHQTSGRAETQYF. As DNA, the CDR3 is TGTGCCAGCAGCCACCAGACTAGCGGGAGGGCGGAGACCCAGTACTTC.

This clonotype was counted at least ten times. The rearrangement joins TRBV3-1 to TRBJ1-1; D call uncertain. CDR3 length: 13 residues. The germline V gene has CDR1 LGHDT and CDR2 YNNKEL (reference sequence). Trimming cost V 4 bases and J 0 bases, with 6 bases left between them. The CDR3 nucleotides are TGTGCCAGCAGCCCTTTCATGAACACTGAAGCTTTCTTT. Protein product: CASSPFMNTEAFF.

This chain links TRBV7-2 with TRBJ1-1; TRBD1 matches at 9 bases. After removal of 5 bases from V and 5 bases from J, the junction contained 6 bases not matched to a gene. Germline CDR1 and CDR2: SGHTA and FQGNSA. The CDR3 length is 14 residues. The CDR3 here is CASSLHRGQTEAFF. The CDR3 region has the DNA TGTGCCAGCAGCCTGCACAGGGGGCAAACTGAAGCTTTCTTT.

This clonotype has just a few counts. The chain employs TRBV30 and TRBJ1-6; no clear D. Trimming shortened V by 0 bases and J by 8 bases, and 5 bases separated the two germline ends. Germline V gives CDR1 GTSNPN, CDR2 SVGIG (reference sequence). This CDR3 is built from 12 residues. CDR3 DNA sequence: TGTGCCTGGAGTGTACCGGATTCACCCCTCCACTTT. Residues: CAWSVPDSPLHF.

There are many counts of this clonotype. The chain joins TRBV6-1 to TRBJ2-5; 7 positions match TRBD2. The V and J ends lost 2 bases and 3 bases, in that order; junction bases with no gene match: 3. The CDR3 loop spans 14 amino acids. Germline CDR1 reads MNHNS; CDR2 reads SASEGT. CDR3 sequence: CASSERLAEETQYF. CDR3 nucleotides: TGTGCCAGCAGTGAACGGCTAGCGGAAGAGACCCAGTACTTC.

This clonotype has a count of ten or more. This chain connects TRBV6-1 to TRBJ2-7; D unresolved. This CDR3 is 13 amino acids long. V gave up 1 base and J gave up 3 bases, with 7 bases separating them. Per germline, CDR1 MNHNS and CDR2 SASEGT. CDR3 protein: CASSEGPYYEQYF. CDR3 DNA sequence: TGTGCCAGCAGTGAAGGACCGTACTACGAGCAGTACTTC.

Ten or more counts support this clonotype. The J gene is TRBJ2-2, the V gene TRBV20-1, with TRBD2 identical over 8 bases. CDR3 length equals 14 residues. With V trimmed by 3 bases and J by 7 bases, 7 bases remained unmatched. The germline V gene encodes CDR1 DFQATT and CDR2 SNEGSKA (reference sequence). The CDR3 bases are TGCAGTGCTAGGTTTAGCGGGACTGGCGGGGAGCTGTTTTTT. This translates into CSARFSGTGGELFF.

This clonotype was seen many times. This chain uses TRBV11-2 with TRBJ2-5; D gene uncertain. Germline values: CDR1 SGHAT, CDR2 FQNNGV. This CDR3 has 13 residues. V was shortened by 0 bases and J by 5 bases, with 7 bases between the two germline ends. The CDR3 here is CASSLDVGETQYF. The CDR3 region has the DNA TGTGCCAGCAGCTTAGACGTAGGGGAGACCCAGTACTTC.

This clonotype turned up a few times. The gene calls are TRBV12-3 or TRBV12-4 and TRBJ1-5, with 11 bases identical to TRBD1. V lost 7 bases, J lost 7 bases, and 9 bases stayed unmatched. The CDR3 extends over 15 amino acids. The chain's CDR3 is CASTRTGGSGQPQHF. The CDR3 region has the DNA TGTGCCAGCACCAGGACAGGGGGCTCGGGGCAGCCCCAGCATTTT.

This clonotype was detected many times. The chain combines TRBV7-3 with TRBJ2-3; the D is unclear. CDR1 and CDR2 from the germline V gene are SGHTA and FQGTGA. Trimming cost V 2 bases and J 6 bases, with 9 bases left between them. CDR3 length: 13 residues. CDR3 protein: CASSLVEWDTQYF. The CDR3 coding sequence is TGTGCCAGCAGCTTAGTCGAATGGGATACGCAGTATTTT. Full variable domain (outside the CDR3, taken from reference TRBV7-3 and TRBJ2-3): GAGVSQTPSNKVTEKGKYVELRCDPISGHTALYWYRQSLGQGPEFLIYFQGTGAADDSGLPNDRFFAVRPEGSVSTLKIQRTERGDSAVYLCASSLVEWDTQYFGPGTRLTVL.

This clonotype was counted ten times or more. V usage is TRBV6-5 and J usage is TRBJ2-2, with 10 bases that match TRBD2. Per the germline V gene, CDR1 is MNHEY and CDR2 is SVGAGI. CDR3 length: 16 amino acids. J was trimmed by 2 bases and V by 6 bases; bases with no gene match: 6. DNA of the CDR3: TGTGCCAGCAGCTTAACTAGCGGGGCCAACACCGGGGAGCTGTTTTTT. The encoded protein is CASSLTSGANTGELFF.

V gene TRBV28 combines with J gene TRBJ2-7, with 7 bases lining up with TRBD2. J was trimmed by 1 base and V by 10 bases; bases with no gene match: 4. The germline V gene encodes CDR1 MDHEN and CDR2 SYDVKM. This CDR3 has 12 residues. The CDR3 DNA is TGTGCCACCTACGGGGGGTCCTACGAGCAGTACTTC. This gives the protein CATYGGSYEQYF.

The CDR3 reads CASRSPGLHSYEQYF. DNA of the CDR3: TGTGCCAGCAGATCTCCGGGACTGCACTCCTACGAGCAGTACTTC. The chain joins TRBV28 to TRBJ2-7, with a tentative D call TRBD2 (6 bases). V was pared by 6 bases and J by 0 bases, with 15 bases between. This CDR3 is built from 15 residues. The V gene's germline CDR1 is MDHEN and CDR2 SYDVKM. Filled out from reference TRBV28 and TRBJ2-7, the complete variable domain reads DVKVTQSSRYLVKRTGEKVFLECVQDMDHENMFWYRQDPGLGLRLIYFSYDVKMKEKGDIPEGYSVSREKKERFSLILESASTNQTSMYLCASRSPGLHSYEQYFGPGTRLTVT.

This clonotype was found many times. CDR3 sequence: CASSIKGQWLTEAFF. The CDR3 region has the DNA TGTGCCAGTAGTATAAAGGGACAGTGGCTCACTGAAGCTTTCTTT. The J gene is TRBJ1-1, the V gene TRBV19; 7 bases line up with TRBD1. Germline values: CDR1 LNHDA, CDR2 SQIVND (reference sequence). The trim removed 2 bases at V and 4 bases at J, leaving 7 bases unmatched. The CDR3 is 15 residues long. The whole variable domain, filled in from reference TRBV19 and TRBJ1-1, reads DGGITQSPKYLFRKEGQNVTLSCEQNLNHDAMYWYRQDPGQGLRLIYYSQIVNDFQKGDIAEGYSVSREKKESFPLTVTSAQKNPTAFYLCASSIKGQWLTEAFFGQGTRLTVV.

This clonotype was detected many times. The gene calls are TRBV7-2 and TRBJ2-7; maybe TRBD1 (6 bases). Trimming removed 5 bases from V and 3 bases from J, with 14 bases in between. CDR3 length: 14 amino acids. CDR1 and CDR2 (germline): SGHTA, FQGNSA. The CDR3 region is CASSPRTVSYEQYF. The CDR3 DNA follows: TGTGCCAGCAGCCCCCGGACAGTGAGCTACGAGCAGTACTTC.

This clonotype was found many times. This chain uses TRBV30 with TRBJ2-2, with D possibly matching TRBD2 (6 bases). Per germline, CDR1 GTSNPN and CDR2 SVGIG (reference sequence). The V end lost 3 bases, the J end lost 8 bases, and 10 bases lay between the germline ends. The CDR3 spans 12 residues. The CDR3 DNA follows: TGTGCCTGGAGGGAGGGTTGGGGGGAGCTGTTTTTT. It yields the protein CAWREGWGELFF.

This clonotype showed up many times. The DNA for the CDR3 is TGTGCCAGCAGTTTGACAGATTTCTCCTACGAGCAGTACTTC. Translating gives CASSLTDFSYEQYF. V is TRBV28 and J is TRBJ2-7, with a tentative D call TRBD1 (5 bases). The CDR3 sequence is 14 residues long. V was clipped by 3 bases and J by 0 bases, with 9 bases between them. CDR1 is MDHEN, CDR2 SYDVKM, per germline.

The V call is TRBV20-1, the J call TRBJ2-7, with 10 bases aligning to TRBD1. CDR3 length: 13 amino acids. Germline V CDR1 and CDR2: DFQATT, SNEGSKA (reference sequence). V lost 3 bases to trimming and J lost 5 bases; unmatched junction nucleotides: 4. The CDR3 DNA sequence: TGCAGTGCTAGTGCCGGGACAGGGGACGAGCAGTACTTC. Protein sequence: CSASAGTGDEQYF.

This clonotype was detected a few times. The DNA of the CDR3 is TGTGCCAGCAGCGTAGGAGGAGGGGTCTCTAACTATGGCTACACCTTC. It encodes CASSVGGGVSNYGYTF. The V call is TRBV9, the J call TRBJ1-2, with D maybe TRBD1 (5 bases). The germline CDR1 and CDR2 sequences are SGDLS and YYNGEE. V was clipped by 0 bases and J by 0 bases, with 12 bases between them. The CDR3 covers 16 residues.

This clonotype was seen a handful of times. The chain employs TRBV5-1 and TRBJ2-7, with TRBD1 matching over 9 bases. The length of the CDR3 is 16 residues. V lost 4 bases, J lost 2 bases, and 10 bases stayed unmatched. Germline CDR1 is SGHRS and CDR2 is YFSETQ. The CDR3 protein is CASSPDPDRGAYEQYF. The CDR3 bases are TGCGCCAGCAGCCCCGACCCCGACAGGGGGGCCTACGAGCAGTACTTC.